This is a list of T cell receptor beta chains from one sample in a study of cytomegalovirus exposure and HLA in healthy donors. Only in-frame clones appear in the TCRdb table, and some are missing; sequencing was by immunoSEQ multiplex PCR. The sample gives fewer than 250,000 clones, about 85% of which show up once; approximately 1.1% is in the top ten. The sample was PBMCs. These receptors were obtained from a boy aged 2 to 10 in good health and CMV-seronegative. Each CDR3 is given with its conserved first and last residue. The D gene is left open where the match is weak. Clone size appears in some rows only: once, few, many, or a class for an expanded clone.

J gene,clone size,D gene,V gene,CDR3 DNA,CDR3 protein
TRBJ1-2,-,-,TRBV6-1,TGTGCCAGCAGTGAAGCCCGAGACAGTGCCTATGGCTACACCTTC,CASSEARDSAYGYTF
TRBJ1-3,-,TRBD1,TRBV5-4,TGTGCCAGCGGCACAGGGGGCGGAAACACCATATATTTT,CASGTGGGNTIYF
TRBJ2-2,-,TRBD2,TRBV9,TGTGCCAGCAGCGTAGTAGGGCGGGAGCAGGCCGGGGAGCTGTTTTTT,CASSVVGREQAGELFF
TRBJ1-1,-,TRBD1,TRBV29-1,TGCAGCGTTGAAACGCCCACAGGGGGTGGCGGGGCTTTCTTT,CSVETPTGGGGAFF
TRBJ2-1,-,-,TRBV14,TGTGCCAGCAGCCCCCACCGGGGTTTTCATCTTGGGGATGAGCAGTTCTTC,CASSPHRGFHLGDEQFF
TRBJ2-7,-,-,TRBV9,TGTGCCAGCAGCGGCACAGGTAGCTCCTACGAGCAGTACTTC,CASSGTGSSYEQYF
TRBJ2-7,-,TRBD1,TRBV6-4,TGTGCCAGCAGCGCGACAGGGTCCGGGGAGCAGTACTTC,CASSATGSGEQYF
TRBJ1-1,-,TRBD1,TRBV5-8,TGTGCCAGCAGCTTGGGAGACAGGGGGACTGAAGCTTTCTTT,CASSLGDRGTEAFF
TRBJ2-1,-,TRBD2,TRBV15,TGTGCCACCAGAGCGGGGAGCGGTCGCGGTGAGCAGTTCTTC,CATRAGSGRGEQFF
TRBJ1-6,-,TRBD1,TRBV7-3,TGTGCCAGCAGCGCACCGCAGGGGGATAATTCACCCCTCCACTTT,CASSAPQGDNSPLHF
TRBJ2-4,-,-,TRBV2,TGTGCCAGCAGTGGGGGAGGGGGAAACATTCAGTACTTC,CASSGGGGNIQYF
TRBJ1-2,-,TRBD1,TRBV6-6,TGTGCCAGCAGTCGATGGGACAGGGAGGAATATGGCTACACCTTC,CASSRWDREEYGYTF
TRBJ2-7,-,TRBD1,TRBV27,TGTGCCAGCAGCAAACAGGGGGCTGAACTCGAGCAGTACTTC,CASSKQGAELEQYF
TRBJ2-3,-,TRBD1,TRBV30,TGTGCCTGGAGTAGTGGGACAGGGGAGGTGGATACGCAGTATTTT,CAWSSGTGEVDTQYF
TRBJ2-7,-,-,TRBV19,TGTGCCAGTAGTACTGACAGTACCTACGAGCAGTACTTC,CASSTDSTYEQYF
TRBJ2-6,-,-,TRBV9,TGTGCCAGCAGCGTAGCTACCACTGGCAGGGGCGGTTCTGGGGCCAACGTCCTGACTTTC,CASSVATTGRGGSGANVLTF
TRBJ2-7,-,TRBD1,TRBV6-1,TGTGCCAGCAGAGGGACAGGGCGCGACGAGCAGTACTTC,CASRGTGRDEQYF
TRBJ1-1,-,-,TRBV18,TGTGCCAGCTCACCCGGACAACCCACTGAAGCTTTCTTT,CASSPGQPTEAFF
TRBJ2-2,-,-,TRBV7-2,TGTGCCAGCAGCTTAAACCTGAGAGCAACCGGGGAGCTGTTTTTT,CASSLNLRATGELFF
TRBJ1-1,once,TRBD1,TRBV11-2,TGTGCCAGCAGCTCAAACAGGGGTTTCTCTGAAGCTTTCTTT,CASSSNRGFSEAFF
TRBJ2-1,once,-,TRBV19,TGTGCCAGTAGTTTCGTAGGGGTCTCCTACAATGAGCAGTTCTTC,CASSFVGVSYNEQFF
TRBJ1-1,-,-,TRBV28,TGTGCCAGCAGTTTAGGGCAACCGCCTGAAGCTTTCTTT,CASSLGQPPEAFF
TRBJ2-3,-,-,TRBV10-3,TGTGCCATCAGTGCGGGTTACACAGATACGCAGTATTTT,CAISAGYTDTQYF
TRBJ2-7,-,-,TRBV15,TGTGCCACCAGCAGAGATGTCCCCTACTACGAGCAGTACTTC,CATSRDVPYYEQYF
TRBJ1-6,-,TRBD1,TRBV27,TGTGCCAGCAGCCCCTCCCGACAGGGCGCGAATTCACCCCTCCACTTT,CASSPSRQGANSPLHF
TRBJ2-4,-,-,TRBV5-6,TGTGCCAGCAGCTTGGCCCACGGGCGGGGGTACTTC,CASSLAHGRGYF
TRBJ2-5,-,TRBD1,TRBV14,TGTGCCAGCAGCGAAAAGGAACAGGGGTGGCAAGAGACCCAGTACTTC,CASSEKEQGWQETQYF
TRBJ1-5,-,-,TRBV28,TGTGCCAGCAACGTGGGCCACAATCAGCCCCAGCATTTT,CASNVGHNQPQHF
TRBJ2-7,-,-,TRBV20-1,TGCAGTGCCCGAGTAGACTACGAGCAGTACTTC,CSARVDYEQYF
TRBJ2-5,-,TRBD2,TRBV2,TGTGCCAGCAGACCCACTAGCGGGGGGGGGTGGGGCCAGTACTTC,CASRPTSGGGWGQYF
TRBJ2-7,-,-,TRBV7-9,TGTGCCAGCAGCAAAACTGCAGGGATCTACGAGCAGTACTTC,CASSKTAGIYEQYF
TRBJ2-1,-,TRBD2,TRBV7-9,TGTGCCAGCAGCCCCGGAGAGAGGGTACTAGCGAGTGAGCAGTTCTTC,CASSPGERVLASEQFF
TRBJ1-4,once,-,TRBV9,TGTGCCAGTTCTAGGGACTCTAATGAAAAACTGTTTTTT,CASSRDSNEKLFF
TRBJ1-2,-,-,TRBV6-6,TGTGCCAGCACCCTTTCGGACAATCCAGAAGGATACACCTTC,CASTLSDNPEGYTF
TRBJ2-1,few,TRBD1,TRBV13,TGTGCCAGCAGCGCCGGGACAGGGTCCTACAATGAGCAGTTCTTC,CASSAGTGSYNEQFF
TRBJ2-5,-,-,TRBV5-4,TGTGCCAGCAGCCCGCAGAGGAAGGAGACCCAGTACTTC,CASSPQRKETQYF
TRBJ2-1,few,TRBD2,TRBV6-1,TGTGCCAGCAGTCCAAGCGGGATCTCCTACAATGAGCAGTTCTTC,CASSPSGISYNEQFF
TRBJ2-3,-,TRBD1,TRBV6-6,TGTGCCACCCCCAGGGGGCGGAAGACAGATACGCAGTATTTT,CATPRGRKTDTQYF
TRBJ1-4,few,-,TRBV6-5,TGTGCCAGCAGGCGACAGGCCCGGAATGAAAAACTGTTTTTT,CASRRQARNEKLFF
TRBJ1-6,-,TRBD1,TRBV14,TGTGCCAGCAGCCAAATGATAGGGACAGGGTATTCACCCCTCCACTTT,CASSQMIGTGYSPLHF